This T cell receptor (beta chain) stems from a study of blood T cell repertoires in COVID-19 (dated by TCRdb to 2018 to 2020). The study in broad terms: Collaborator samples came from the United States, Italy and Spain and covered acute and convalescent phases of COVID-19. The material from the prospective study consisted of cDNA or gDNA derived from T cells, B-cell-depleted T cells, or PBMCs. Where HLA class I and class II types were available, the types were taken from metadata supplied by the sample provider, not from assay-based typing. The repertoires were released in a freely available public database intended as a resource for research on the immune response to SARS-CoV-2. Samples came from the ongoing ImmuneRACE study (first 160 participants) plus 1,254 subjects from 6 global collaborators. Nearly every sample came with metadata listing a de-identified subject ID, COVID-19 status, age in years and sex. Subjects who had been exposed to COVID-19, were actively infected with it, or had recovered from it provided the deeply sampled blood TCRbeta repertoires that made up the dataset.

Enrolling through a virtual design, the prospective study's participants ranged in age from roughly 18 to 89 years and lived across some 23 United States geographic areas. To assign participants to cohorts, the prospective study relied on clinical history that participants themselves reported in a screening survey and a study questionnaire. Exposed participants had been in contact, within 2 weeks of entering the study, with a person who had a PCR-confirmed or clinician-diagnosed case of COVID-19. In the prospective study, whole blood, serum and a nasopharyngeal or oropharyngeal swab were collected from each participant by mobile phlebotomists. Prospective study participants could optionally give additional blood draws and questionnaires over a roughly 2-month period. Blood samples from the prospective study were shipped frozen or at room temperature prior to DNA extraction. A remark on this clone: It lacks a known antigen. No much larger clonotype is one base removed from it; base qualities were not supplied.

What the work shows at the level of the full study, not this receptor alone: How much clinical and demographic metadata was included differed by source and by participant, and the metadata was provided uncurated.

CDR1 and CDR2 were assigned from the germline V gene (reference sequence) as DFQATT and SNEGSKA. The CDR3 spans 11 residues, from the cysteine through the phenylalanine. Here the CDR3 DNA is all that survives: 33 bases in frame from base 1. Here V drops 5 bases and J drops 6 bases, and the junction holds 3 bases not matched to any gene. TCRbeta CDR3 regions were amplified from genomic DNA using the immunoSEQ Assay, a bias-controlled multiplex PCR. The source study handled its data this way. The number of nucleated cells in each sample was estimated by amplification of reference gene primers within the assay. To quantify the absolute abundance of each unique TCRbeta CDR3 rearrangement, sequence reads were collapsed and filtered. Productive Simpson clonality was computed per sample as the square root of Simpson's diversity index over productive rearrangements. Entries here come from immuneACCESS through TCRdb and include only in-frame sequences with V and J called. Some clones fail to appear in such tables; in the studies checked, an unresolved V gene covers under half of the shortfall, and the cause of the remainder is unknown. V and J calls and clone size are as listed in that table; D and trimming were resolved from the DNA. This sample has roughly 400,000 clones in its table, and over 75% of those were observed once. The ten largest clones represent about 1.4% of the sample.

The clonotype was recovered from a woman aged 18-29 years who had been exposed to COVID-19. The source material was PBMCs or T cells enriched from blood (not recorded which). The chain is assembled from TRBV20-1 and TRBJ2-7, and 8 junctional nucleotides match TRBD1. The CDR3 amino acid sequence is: CSASQGGEQYF. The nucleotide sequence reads TGCAGTGCTTCACAGGGGGGCGAGCAGTACTTC.